This T cell receptor beta chain comes out of a study of blood T cell repertoires in COVID-19. Across the whole study: PBMCs, B-cell-depleted T cells, or T cells were the source of the cDNA or gDNA that made up the material.

The CDR3 is 13 amino acids. V dropped 3 bases and J dropped 1 base, with 7 bases sitting between them. Germline V gene data show CDR1 as MNHEY and CDR2 as SMNVEV (reference sequence). This table comes from immunoSEQ multiplex PCR, and its TCRdb copy is limited to in-frame clones, with some not included. There are 100,000 to 120,000 clones in the sample; about four fifths occur only once, and 15% to 19% lies in the top ten. The TCR originated in a woman older than 75 with acute or convalescent COVID-19. The gene calls are TRBV27 and TRBJ2-7, with D perhaps TRBD1 (5 bases). Sequenced material: peripheral blood. The CDR3 loop reads CASSFSGSYEQYV. CDR3 bases: TGTGCCAGCAGTTTTTCAGGGTCCTACGAGCAGTACGTC.